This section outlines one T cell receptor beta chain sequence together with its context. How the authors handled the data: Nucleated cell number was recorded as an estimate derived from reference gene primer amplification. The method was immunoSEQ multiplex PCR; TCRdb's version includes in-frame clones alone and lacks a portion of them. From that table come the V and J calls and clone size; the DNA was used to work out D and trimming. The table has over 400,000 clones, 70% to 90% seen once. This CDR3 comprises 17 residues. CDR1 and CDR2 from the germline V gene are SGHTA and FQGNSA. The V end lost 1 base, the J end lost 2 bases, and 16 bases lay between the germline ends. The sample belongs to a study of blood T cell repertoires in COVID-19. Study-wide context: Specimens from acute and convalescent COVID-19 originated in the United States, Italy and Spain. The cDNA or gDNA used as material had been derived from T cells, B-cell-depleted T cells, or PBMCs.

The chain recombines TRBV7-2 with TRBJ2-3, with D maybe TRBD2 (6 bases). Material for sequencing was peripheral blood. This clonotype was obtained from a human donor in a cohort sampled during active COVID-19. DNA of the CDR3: TGTGCCAGCAGCTTAGGGCGGGATACCTTACACACAGATACGCAGTATTTT. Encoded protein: CASSLGRDTLHTDTQYF.